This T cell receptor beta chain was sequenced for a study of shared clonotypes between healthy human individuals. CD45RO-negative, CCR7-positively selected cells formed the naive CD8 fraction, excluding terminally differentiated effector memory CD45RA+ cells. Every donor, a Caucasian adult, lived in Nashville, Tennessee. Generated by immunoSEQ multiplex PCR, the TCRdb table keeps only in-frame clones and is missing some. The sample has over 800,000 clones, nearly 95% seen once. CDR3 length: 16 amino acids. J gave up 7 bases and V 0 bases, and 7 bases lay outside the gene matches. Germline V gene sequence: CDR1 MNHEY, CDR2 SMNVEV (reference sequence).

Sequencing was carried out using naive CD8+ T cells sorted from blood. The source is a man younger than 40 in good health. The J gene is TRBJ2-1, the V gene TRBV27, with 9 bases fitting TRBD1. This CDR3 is CASSLSWTGAKNEQFF. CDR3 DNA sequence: TGTGCCAGCAGTTTATCTTGGACAGGGGCGAAAAATGAGCAGTTCTTC.